The T cell receptor beta chain described here comes from a study of blood T cell repertoires in COVID-19. In the study overall: COVID-19 samples, acute and convalescent, were from the United States, Italy and Spain. In each case, the material was cDNA or gDNA derived from T cells, B-cell-depleted T cells, or PBMCs.

The CDR3 consists of 15 residues. V dropped 3 bases and J dropped 1 base, with 10 bases sitting between them. Germline loops: CDR1 LNHDA, CDR2 SQIVND (reference sequence). Source study methods: The authors estimated nucleated cell counts from reference gene primer amplification. Sequenced by immunoSEQ multiplex PCR; TCRdb stores in-frame clones only, minus some. Clone size and V and J calls were adopted from that table, with D and trimming inferred from the DNA. The sample holds around 41,000 clones, around four fifths seen once. The chain carries TRBV19 and TRBJ2-4; TRBD2 is a possible D gene (5 bases). The sequenced sample consisted of peripheral blood. The sequence was collected from a woman older than 75 with active or convalescent COVID-19. In DNA form, the CDR3 reads TGTGCCAGTAGTATGGTGGAGGTGGCCAAAAACATTCAGTACTTC. It codes for CASSMVEVAKNIQYF.